The entry below gives a single T cell receptor beta chain sequence along with its context. Its target is not known. This sample is part of a study of T cell responses to AZD1222 COVID-19 vaccine. Study context: Second-dose timings of about 4 or about 12 weeks were pooled.

The method was immunoSEQ multiplex PCR; TCRdb's version includes in-frame clones alone and lacks a portion of them. The sample has roughly 55,000 clones, about 90% seen once. Whole-study results and caveats: Recipients of two AZD1222 doses showed rising Spike-specific TCR breadth and depth. The reported proportion of spike-specific TCRs targeting unmutated variant regions was nearly half. Only six AZD1222 recipients tested seropositive at baseline.

This CDR3 spans 14 amino acids. CDR1 and CDR2 from the germline V gene are SGHRS and YFSETQ. Deletions cut 0 bases from V and 1 base from J, with 7 bases between. The rearrangement joins TRBV5-1 to TRBJ1-2, with unresolved D. Material: peripheral blood, obtained on day 0 of AZD1222 vaccination. The clonotype comes from an adult in good health. The CDR3 loop reads CASSLDLGNYGYTF. CDR3 sequence (DNA): TGCGCCAGCAGCTTGGACCTGGGTAACTATGGCTACACCTTC.